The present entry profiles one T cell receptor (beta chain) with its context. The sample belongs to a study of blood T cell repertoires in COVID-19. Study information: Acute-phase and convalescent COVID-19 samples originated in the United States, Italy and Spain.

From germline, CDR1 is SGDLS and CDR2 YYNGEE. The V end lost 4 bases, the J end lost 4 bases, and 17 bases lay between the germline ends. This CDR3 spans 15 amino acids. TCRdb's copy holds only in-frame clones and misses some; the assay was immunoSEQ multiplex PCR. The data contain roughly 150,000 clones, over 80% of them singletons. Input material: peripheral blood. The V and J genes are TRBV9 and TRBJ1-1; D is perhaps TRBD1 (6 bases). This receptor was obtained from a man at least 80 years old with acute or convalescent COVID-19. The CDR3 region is CASSPTTGPGTEAFF. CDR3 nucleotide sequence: TGTGCCAGCAGCCCTACAACAGGGCCCGGCACTGAAGCTTTCTTT.